This T cell receptor (beta chain) was captured in a study of PD-L1 blockade in urothelial cancer. Overall study: In the patient group, most of the roughly 30 were males with bladder-origin urothelial cancer. Each blood sample yielded a median of about 140,000 T cells.

Study results and limitations: Patients with durable benefit had greater blood expansion of tumor-associated TCR clones 3 weeks into treatment.

Time point indicated: peripheral blood 6 weeks after treatment start. Germline V gives CDR1 KGHSH, CDR2 LQKENI. Germline trimming cut 6 bases from V and 7 bases from J; bases unmatched to any gene: 6. This CDR3 contains 13 residues. A spike-in of synthetic TCR analog templates was added to each PCR. Only in-frame clones appear in the TCRdb table, and some are missing; sequencing was by immunoSEQ multiplex PCR. This sample yields 120,000 or so clones, of which approximately 85% are seen a single time; roughly 2.3% belongs to the top ten. As to this clone: The antigen is not known.

The receptor was isolated from a man aged 50-60 years with urothelial cancer. This chain connects TRBV18 to TRBJ2-7, with TRBD1 matching over 10 bases. Sequenced material: PBMCs, taken around atezolizumab (anti-PD-L1) treatment. The CDR3 coding sequence is TGTGCCAGCTCGACAGACAGGGGGCTTGAGCAGTACTTC. It translates to CASSTDRGLEQYF.